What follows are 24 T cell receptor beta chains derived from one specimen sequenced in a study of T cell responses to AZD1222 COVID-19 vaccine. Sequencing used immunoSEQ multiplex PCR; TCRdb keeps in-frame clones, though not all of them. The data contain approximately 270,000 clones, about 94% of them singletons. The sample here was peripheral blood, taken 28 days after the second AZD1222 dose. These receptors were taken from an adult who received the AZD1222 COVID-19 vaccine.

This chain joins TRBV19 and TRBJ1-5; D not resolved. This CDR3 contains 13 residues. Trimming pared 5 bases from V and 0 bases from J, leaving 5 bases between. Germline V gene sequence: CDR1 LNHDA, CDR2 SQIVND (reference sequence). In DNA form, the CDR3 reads TGTGCCAGTAGTGACATTAGCAATCAGCCCCAGCATTTT. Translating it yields CASSDISNQPQHF. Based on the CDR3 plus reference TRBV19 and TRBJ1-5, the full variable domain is DGGITQSPKYLFRKEGQNVTLSCEQNLNHDAMYWYRQDPGQGLRLIYYSQIVNDFQKGDIAEGYSVSREKKESFPLTVTSAQKNPTAFYLCASSDISNQPQHFGDGTRLSIL.

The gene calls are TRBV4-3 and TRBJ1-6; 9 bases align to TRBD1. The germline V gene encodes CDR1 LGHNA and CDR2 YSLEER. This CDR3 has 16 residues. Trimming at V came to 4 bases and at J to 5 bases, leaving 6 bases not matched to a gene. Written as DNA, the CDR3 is TGCGCCAGCAGCCCGGGGACAGGGAGCGATAATTCACCCCTCCACTTT. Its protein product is CASSPGTGSDNSPLHF.

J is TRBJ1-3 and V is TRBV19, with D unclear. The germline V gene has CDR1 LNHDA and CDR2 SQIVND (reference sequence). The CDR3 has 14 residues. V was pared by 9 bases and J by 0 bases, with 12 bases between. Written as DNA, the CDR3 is TGTGCCAGCCATATTGTAGGCTCTGGAAACACCATATATTTT. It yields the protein CASHIVGSGNTIYF.

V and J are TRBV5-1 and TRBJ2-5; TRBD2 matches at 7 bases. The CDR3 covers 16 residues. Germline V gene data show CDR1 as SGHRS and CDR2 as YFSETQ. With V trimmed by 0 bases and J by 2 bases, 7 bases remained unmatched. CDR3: CASSLERREPQETQYF. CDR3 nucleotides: TGCGCCAGCAGCTTGGAAAGGCGGGAGCCTCAAGAGACCCAGTACTTC.

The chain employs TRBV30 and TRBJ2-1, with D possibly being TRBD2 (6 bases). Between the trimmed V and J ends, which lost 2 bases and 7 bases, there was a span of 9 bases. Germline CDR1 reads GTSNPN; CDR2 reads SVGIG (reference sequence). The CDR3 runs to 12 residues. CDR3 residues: CAWSRAGNEQFF. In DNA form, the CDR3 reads TGTGCCTGGAGTCGGGCGGGGAATGAGCAGTTCTTC.

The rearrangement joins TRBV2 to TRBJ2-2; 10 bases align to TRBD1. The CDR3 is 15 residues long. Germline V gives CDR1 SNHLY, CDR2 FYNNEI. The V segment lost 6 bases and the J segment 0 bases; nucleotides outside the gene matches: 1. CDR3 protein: CASSGTGANTGELFF. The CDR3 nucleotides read TGTGCCAGCAGCGGGACAGGGGCGAACACCGGGGAGCTGTTTTTT.

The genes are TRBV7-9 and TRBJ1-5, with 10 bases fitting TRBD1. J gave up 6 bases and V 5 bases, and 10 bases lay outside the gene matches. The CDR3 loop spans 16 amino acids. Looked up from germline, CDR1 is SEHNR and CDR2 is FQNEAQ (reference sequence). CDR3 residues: CASSHWDRGSGQPQHF. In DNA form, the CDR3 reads TGTGCCAGCAGCCATTGGGACAGGGGAAGTGGTCAGCCCCAGCATTTT.

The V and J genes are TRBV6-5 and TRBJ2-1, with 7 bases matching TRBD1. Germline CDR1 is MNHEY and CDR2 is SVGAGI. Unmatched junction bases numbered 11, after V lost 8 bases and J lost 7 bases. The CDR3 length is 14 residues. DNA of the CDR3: TGTGCCAGCGTCGAAAAGGGGGCTCCGAATGAGCAGTTCTTC. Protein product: CASVEKGAPNEQFF.

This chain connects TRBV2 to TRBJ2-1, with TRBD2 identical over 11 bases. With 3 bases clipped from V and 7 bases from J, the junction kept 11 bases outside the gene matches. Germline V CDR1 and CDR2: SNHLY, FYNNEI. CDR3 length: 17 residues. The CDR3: CASSDPIAGGGWNEQFF. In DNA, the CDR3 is TGTGCCAGCAGTGACCCCATAGCGGGGGGGGGATGGAATGAGCAGTTCTTC.

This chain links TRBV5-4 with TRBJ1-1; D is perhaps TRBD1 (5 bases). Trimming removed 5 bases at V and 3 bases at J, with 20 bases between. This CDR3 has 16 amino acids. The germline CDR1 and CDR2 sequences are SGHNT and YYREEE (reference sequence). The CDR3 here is CASRRGVSAIDTEAFF. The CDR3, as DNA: TGTGCCAGCAGACGAGGGGTTTCGGCGATTGACACTGAAGCTTTCTTT.

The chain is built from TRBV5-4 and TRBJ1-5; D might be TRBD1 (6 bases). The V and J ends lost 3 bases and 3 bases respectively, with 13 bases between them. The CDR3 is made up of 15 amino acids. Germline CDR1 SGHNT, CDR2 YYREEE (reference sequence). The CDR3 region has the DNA TGTGCCAGCAGCTGGGGACAAGCCCTCAATCAGCCCCAGCATTTT. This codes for CASSWGQALNQPQHF.

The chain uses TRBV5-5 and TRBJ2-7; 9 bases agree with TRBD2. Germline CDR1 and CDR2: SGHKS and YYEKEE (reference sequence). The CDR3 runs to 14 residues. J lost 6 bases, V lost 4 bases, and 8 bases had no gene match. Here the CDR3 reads CASSPQAGGGEQYF. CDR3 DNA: TGTGCCAGCAGCCCCCAAGCGGGGGGCGGCGAGCAGTACTTC.

The CDR3 nucleotides read TGTGCCAGCAGTGACTCCGGGACAGGGAATCAGCCCCAGCATTTT. Translated: CASSDSGTGNQPQHF. The V gene is TRBV6-1, the J gene TRBJ1-5; 9 bases match TRBD1. The CDR3 spans 15 residues. Trimming removed 3 bases from V and 4 bases from J; junction bases left unmatched: 4. CDR1 and CDR2 (germline): MNHNS, SASEGT.

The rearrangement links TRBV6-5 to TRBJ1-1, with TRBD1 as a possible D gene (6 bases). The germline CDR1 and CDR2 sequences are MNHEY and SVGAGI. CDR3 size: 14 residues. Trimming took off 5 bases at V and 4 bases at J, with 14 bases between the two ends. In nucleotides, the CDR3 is TGTGCCAGCAGTAAGACAGGTCCGGGCACTGAAGCTTTCTTT. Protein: CASSKTGPGTEAFF.

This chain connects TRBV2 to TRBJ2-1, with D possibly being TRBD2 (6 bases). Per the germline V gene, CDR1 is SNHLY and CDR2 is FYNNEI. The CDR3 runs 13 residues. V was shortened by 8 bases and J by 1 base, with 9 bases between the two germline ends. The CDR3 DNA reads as TGTGCCAGCTACCGGGAGTCCTACAATGAGCAGTTCTTC. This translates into CASYRESYNEQFF.

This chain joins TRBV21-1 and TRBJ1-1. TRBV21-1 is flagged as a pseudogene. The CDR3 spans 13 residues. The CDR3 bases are TGTGCCAGCAGCACAGGGACGAACACTGAAGCTTTCTTT. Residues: CASSTGTNTEAFF.

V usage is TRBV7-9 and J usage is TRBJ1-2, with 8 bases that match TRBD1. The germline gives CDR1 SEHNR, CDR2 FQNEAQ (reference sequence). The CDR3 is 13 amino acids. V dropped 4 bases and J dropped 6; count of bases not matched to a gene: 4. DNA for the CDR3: TGTGCCAGCAGCTGGGCGACAGGGGATGGCTACACCTTC. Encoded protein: CASSWATGDGYTF. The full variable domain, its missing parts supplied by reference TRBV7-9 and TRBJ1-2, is DTGVSQNPRHKITKRGQNVTFRCDPISEHNRLYWYRQTLGQGPEFLTYFQNEAQLEKSRLLSDRFSAERPKGSFSTLEIQRTEQGDSAMYLCASSWATGDGYTFGSGTRLTVV.

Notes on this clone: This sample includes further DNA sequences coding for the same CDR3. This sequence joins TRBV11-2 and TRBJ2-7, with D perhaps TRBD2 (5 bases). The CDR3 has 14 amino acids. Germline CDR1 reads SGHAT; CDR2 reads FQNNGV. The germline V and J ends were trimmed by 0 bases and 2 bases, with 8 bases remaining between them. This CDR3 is CASSLDRGPYEQYF. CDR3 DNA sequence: TGTGCCAGCAGCTTAGATCGGGGTCCCTACGAGCAGTACTTC.

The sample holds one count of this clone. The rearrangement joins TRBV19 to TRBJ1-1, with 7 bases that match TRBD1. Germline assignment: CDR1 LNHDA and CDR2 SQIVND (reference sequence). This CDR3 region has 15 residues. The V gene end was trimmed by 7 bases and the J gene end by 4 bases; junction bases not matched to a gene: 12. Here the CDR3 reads CASTPGGELGTEAFF. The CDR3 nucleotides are TGTGCCAGTACCCCAGGGGGGGAGTTGGGCACTGAAGCTTTCTTT. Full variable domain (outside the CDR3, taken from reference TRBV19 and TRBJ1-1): DGGITQSPKYLFRKEGQNVTLSCEQNLNHDAMYWYRQDPGQGLRLIYYSQIVNDFQKGDIAEGYSVSREKKESFPLTVTSAQKNPTAFYLCASTPGGELGTEAFFGQGTRLTVV.

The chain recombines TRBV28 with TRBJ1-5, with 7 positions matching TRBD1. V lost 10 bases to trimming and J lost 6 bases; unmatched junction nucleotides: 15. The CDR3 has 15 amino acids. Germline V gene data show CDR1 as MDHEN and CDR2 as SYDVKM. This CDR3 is CATTRQGGRGQPQHF. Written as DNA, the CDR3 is TGTGCCACCACCCGACAGGGAGGAAGGGGTCAGCCCCAGCATTTT.

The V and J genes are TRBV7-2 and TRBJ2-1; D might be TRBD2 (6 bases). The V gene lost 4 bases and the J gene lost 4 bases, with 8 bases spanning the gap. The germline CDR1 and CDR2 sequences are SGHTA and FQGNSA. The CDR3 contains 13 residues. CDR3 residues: CASSWDSYNEQFF. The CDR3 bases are TGTGCCAGCAGCTGGGACTCTTACAATGAGCAGTTCTTC.

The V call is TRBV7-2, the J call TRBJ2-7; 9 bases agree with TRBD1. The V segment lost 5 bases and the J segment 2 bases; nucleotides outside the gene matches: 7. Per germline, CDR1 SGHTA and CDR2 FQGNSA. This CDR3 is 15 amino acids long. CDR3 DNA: TGTGCCAGCAGCCCCGACAGGGGGAAAGCCTACGAGCAGTACTTC. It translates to CASSPDRGKAYEQYF.

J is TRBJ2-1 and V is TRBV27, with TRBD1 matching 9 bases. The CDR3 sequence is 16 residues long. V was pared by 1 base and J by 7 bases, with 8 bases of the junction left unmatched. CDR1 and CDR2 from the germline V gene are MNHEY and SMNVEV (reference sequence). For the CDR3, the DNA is TGTGCCAGCAGTTTATTTGTAGGGACAGGGAGAAATGAGCAGTTCTTC. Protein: CASSLFVGTGRNEQFF.

The CDR3 DNA reads TGCGCCAGCAGCCCCGGGACAGAAAAGCCCTACGAGCAGTACTTC. Residues: CASSPGTEKPYEQYF. This chain connects TRBV5-1 to TRBJ2-7, with 7 bases matching TRBD1. Trimming removed 4 bases from V and 2 bases from J; junction bases left unmatched: 9. The germline gives CDR1 SGHRS, CDR2 YFSETQ. The CDR3 contains 15 residues.